The clone carrying this T cell receptor (beta chain) has more than one count but fewer than ten. Its antigen is not identified. V lost 2 bases to trimming and J lost 9 bases, with 11 bases between them. The CDR3 consists of 12 residues. Germline CDR1 reads SQVTM; CDR2 reads ANQGSEA. The data were taken from a study of post-analysis software for immune sequencing data. Study as a whole: Relapsing-remitting, secondary progressive and progressive-relapsing forms of multiple sclerosis all featured among disease courses.

Study results and caveats: Normalized Chao1 diversity was significantly reduced in patients versus controls. Four to six TRBV segments were more frequent in patients than controls; TRBV5-6, TRBV5-1 and TRBV20-1 belonged to this group. When the samples were clustered directly with F measure, those that had been prepared in the same batch showed strong co-clustering.

Built from TCR beta cDNA, the libraries had unique molecular identifiers in them. Once roughly 1 to 11 million T cells were used, approximately 520,000 cDNA molecules resulted. TCRdb independently ran MiXCR on the PCR reads; one entry per CDR3 protein. Found here are about 770,000 distinct CDR3 sequences, approximately 44% of them singletons; the top ten hold just under 5%. V is TRBV29-1 and J is TRBJ2-4; a weak D match, TRBD1 (5 bases). Sequencing was carried out using blood. The TCR comes from a girl between 5 and 17 years old with multiple sclerosis. The CDR3 coding sequence is TGCAGCGTTGAACAGGGTTCTGGCATTCAGTACTTC. This sequence encodes CSVEQGSGIQYF. The entire variable domain, with the rest obtained from reference TRBV29-1 and TRBJ2-4, is as follows: SAVISQKPSRDICQRGTSLTIQCQVDSQVTMMFWYRQQPGQSLTLIATANQGSEATYESGFVIDKFPISRPNLTFSTLTVSNMSPEDSSIYLCSVEQGSGIQYFGAGTRLSVL.